These 7 T cell receptor beta chains share one sample of origin, sequenced in a study of shared clonotypes between healthy human individuals. Method: immunoSEQ multiplex PCR; TCRdb's copy keeps in-frame clones and lacks some. The table lists about 1.5 million clones, around 97% of them singletons. Sequenced input: naive CD4+ T cells sorted from blood. The subset denotes: CD45RA+ positively selected. Source of these receptors: a man aged 25-45 years in good health.

The chain links TRBV9 to TRBJ2-6; D uncertain. This CDR3 has 15 amino acids. Germline CDR1 SGDLS, CDR2 YYNGEE. V gave up 6 bases and J gave up 2 bases, with 12 bases separating them. Here the CDR3 reads CASTDQAAGANVLTF. In DNA, the CDR3 is TGTGCCAGCACGGACCAGGCTGCTGGGGCCAACGTCCTGACTTTC.

This chain links TRBV5-1 with TRBJ2-3, with D tentatively TRBD2 (6 bases). The CDR3 contains 16 residues. CDR1 SGHRS and CDR2 YFSETQ come from the germline V gene. V was clipped by 2 bases and J by 3 bases, with 16 bases between them. CDR3 in DNA: TGCGCCAGCAGCTTAGTTAGCGGAGCCACAACAGATACGCAGTATTTT. Its protein product is CASSLVSGATTDTQYF. Using reference TRBV5-1 and TRBJ2-3 for the parts outside the CDR3, the full variable domain is KAGVTQTPRYLIKTRGQQVTLSCSPISGHRSVSWYQQTPGQGLQFLFEYFSETQRNKGNFPGRFSGRQFSNSRSEMNVSTLELGDSALYLCASSLVSGATTDTQYFGPGTRLTVL.

The chain couples TRBV7-2 to TRBJ2-7; the match to TRBD2 covers 12 bases. The CDR3 totals 18 residues. The J segment lost 7 bases and the V segment lost 2 bases, leaving 15 bases of the junction unmatched. Per the germline V gene, CDR1 is SGHTA and CDR2 is FQGNSA. CDR3 loop: CASSLPTLAGGPRGEQYF. In DNA form, the CDR3 reads TGTGCCAGCAGCTTACCGACCCTAGCGGGAGGGCCTCGGGGTGAGCAGTACTTC.

A remark on this clone: This same CDR3 is encoded by further DNA sequences in the sample. The chain joins TRBV29-1 to TRBJ2-5; perhaps TRBD2 as D (6 bases). The CDR3 spans 13 residues. V dropped 4 bases and J dropped 1 base, with 10 bases sitting between them. Germline values: CDR1 SQVTM, CDR2 ANQGSEA. The CDR3 bases are TGCAGCGTTGGGCTGGGGGGCCAAGAGACCCAGTACTTC. Its protein is CSVGLGGQETQYF. The whole variable domain, remainder taken from reference TRBV29-1 and TRBJ2-5, is SAVISQKPSRDICQRGTSLTIQCQVDSQVTMMFWYRQQPGQSLTLIATANQGSEATYESGFVIDKFPISRPNLTFSTLTVSNMSPEDSSIYLCSVGLGGQETQYFGPGTRLLVL.

The chain has TRBV6-1 and TRBJ2-1, with D perhaps TRBD1 (5 bases). V lost 7 bases, J lost 4 bases, and 14 bases lay in between. The V gene's germline CDR1 is MNHNS and CDR2 SASEGT. The CDR3 totals 14 residues. CDR3 nucleotide sequence: TGTGCCAGCACGACAGTAGGTTGGTACAATGAGCAGTTCTTC. Protein product: CASTTVGWYNEQFF.

This sequence joins TRBV10-1 and TRBJ2-1, with 9 nucleotides matching TRBD2. The length of the CDR3 is 16 residues. CDR1 and CDR2 from the germline V gene are WNHNN and SYGVQD (reference sequence). Germline trimming cut 4 bases from V and 8 bases from J; bases unmatched to any gene: 12. The CDR3 nucleotides read TGCGCCAGCAGTGGTGGGGGTAGCGGGAGTTCCTATGAGCAGTTCTTC. Translated, it gives CASSGGGSGSSYEQFF.

V usage is TRBV5-4 and J usage is TRBJ2-4; 8 nucleotides align to TRBD1. CDR3 length: 16 residues. The V and J ends lost 4 bases and 1 base, in that order; junction bases with no gene match: 7. Germline assignment: CDR1 SGHNT and CDR2 YYREEE (reference sequence). This CDR3 reads CASSEARGLAKNIQYF. The CDR3 nucleotides are TGTGCCAGCAGCGAAGCCAGGGGGCTTGCCAAAAACATTCAGTACTTC. Looking up the rest from reference TRBV5-4 and TRBJ2-4 gives the full variable domain: ETGVTQSPTHLIKTRGQQVTLRCSSQSGHNTVSWYQQALGQGPQFIFQYYREEENGRGNFPPRFSGLQFPNYSSELNVNALELDDSALYLCASSEARGLAKNIQYFGAGTRLSVL.